These T cell receptor beta chains were read from a single sample in a study of shared T cell receptors in the human thymus. Profiling relied on immunoSEQ multiplex PCR, and the TCRdb table lists in-frame clones only, not all of them. The sample gives about 400,000 clones, 95% of which show up once; 0.02% is in the top ten. Sequencing was done on a sample of thymocytes. The receptors were gathered from a human donor. The CDR3 runs from the conserved cysteine through the conserved F or W. Fields, in order: D gene, clone size, V gene, J gene, CDR3 protein, CDR3 DNA. A D gene is named only where the DNA matches it firmly. Size tells how often a clone was seen (once, few, many) or the class of an expanded clone, and some rows leave it out.

D: NA
size: NA
V: TRBV11-2
J: TRBJ2-2
CDR3: CASSLKLANTGELFF
DNA: TGTGCCAGCAGCTTAAAACTGGCCAACACCGGGGAGCTGTTTTTT

D: NA
size: NA
V: TRBV30
J: TRBJ2-1
CDR3: CAWEWWGPFSNEQFF
DNA: TGTGCCTGGGAATGGTGGGGGCCCTTCAGCAATGAGCAGTTCTTC

D: NA
size: NA
V: TRBV27
J: TRBJ2-7
CDR3: CASSLTIGPSYEQYF
DNA: TGTGCCAGCAGTCTGACGATCGGGCCCTCCTACGAGCAGTACTTC

D: NA
size: NA
V: TRBV12-5
J: TRBJ2-1
CDR3: CASGWTTGPDRNEQFF
DNA: TGTGCTAGTGGTTGGACGACAGGTCCTGATCGCAATGAGCAGTTCTTC

D: NA
size: NA
V: TRBV28
J: TRBJ2-2
CDR3: CASSMADANTGELFF
DNA: TGTGCCAGTTCAATGGCGGACGCGAACACCGGGGAGCTGTTTTTT

D: NA
size: NA
V: TRBV9
J: TRBJ2-1
CDR3: CASSSRERRSYNEQFF
DNA: TGTGCCAGCAGCTCTCGGGAGCGGAGATCCTACAATGAGCAGTTCTTC

D: NA
size: NA
V: TRBV4-1
J: TRBJ2-7
CDR3: CASSQGPYEQYF
DNA: TGCGCCAGCAGCCAAGGGCCCTACGAGCAGTACTTC

D: NA
size: NA
V: TRBV19
J: TRBJ1-5
CDR3: CASIALGGGNQPQHF
DNA: TGTGCCAGTATTGCTCTCGGGGGTGGCAATCAGCCCCAGCATTTT

D: NA
size: NA
V: TRBV14
J: TRBJ1-2
CDR3: CASSQDPGYIVGGYTF
DNA: TGTGCCAGCAGCCAAGATCCGGGATATATCGTGGGAGGCTACACCTTC

D: TRBD1
size: NA
V: TRBV5-6
J: TRBJ2-3
CDR3: CASSLGQGATDTQYF
DNA: TGTGCCAGCAGCCTCGGACAGGGGGCCACAGATACGCAGTATTTT

D: NA
size: NA
V: TRBV5-1
J: TRBJ2-3
CDR3: CASSLGLITDTQYF
DNA: TGCGCCAGCAGCTTGGGATTGATCACAGATACGCAGTATTTT

D: TRBD2
size: NA
V: TRBV18
J: TRBJ2-1
CDR3: CASSPPTSGSGEQFF
DNA: TGTGCCAGCTCACCACCAACTAGCGGGAGTGGTGAGCAGTTCTTC

D: NA
size: few
V: TRBV28
J: TRBJ2-7
CDR3: CASRPAASNEQYF
DNA: TGTGCCAGCAGACCCGCGGCGAGCAACGAGCAGTACTTC

D: TRBD1
size: once
V: TRBV6-6
J: TRBJ2-7
CDR3: CASSDGQGYEQYF
DNA: TGTGCCAGCAGTGATGGACAGGGCTACGAGCAGTACTTC

D: NA
size: NA
V: TRBV19
J: TRBJ2-7
CDR3: CASSRADYYEQYF
DNA: TGTGCCAGTAGTCGGGCAGACTACTACGAGCAGTACTTC

D: TRBD1
size: NA
V: TRBV15
J: TRBJ2-7
CDR3: CATRGDRGPLEQYF
DNA: TGTGCCACCCGGGGGGACAGGGGACCCCTTGAGCAGTACTTC

D: NA
size: NA
V: TRBV27
J: TRBJ2-7
CDR3: CATGAGDEQYF
DNA: TGTGCCACCGGTGCGGGTGACGAGCAGTACTTC

D: NA
size: NA
V: TRBV5-8
J: TRBJ1-1
CDR3: CASSLAPGLNPVEAFF
DNA: TGTGCCAGCAGCTTGGCTCCGGGACTTAATCCCGTTGAAGCTTTCTTT

D: TRBD1
size: NA
V: TRBV6-1
J: TRBJ1-2
CDR3: CASSEVGQGYYGYTF
DNA: TGTGCCAGCAGTGAAGTAGGACAGGGCTACTATGGCTACACCTTC

D: TRBD1
size: once
V: TRBV27
J: TRBJ2-7
CDR3: CATATGGPYEQYF
DNA: TGTGCCACCGCGACAGGGGGCCCATACGAGCAGTACTTC

D: NA
size: NA
V: TRBV9
J: TRBJ2-3
CDR3: CASSVEGRPSTDTQYF
DNA: TGTGCCAGCAGCGTAGAGGGCAGGCCTAGCACAGATACGCAGTATTTT

D: NA
size: NA
V: TRBV29-1
J: TRBJ1-1
CDR3: CSVEDREFEAFF
DNA: TGCAGCGTTGAAGACCGAGAATTTGAAGCTTTCTTT

D: NA
size: NA
V: TRBV28
J: TRBJ2-3
CDR3: CASSSGQFSTDTQYF
DNA: TGTGCCAGCAGTTCAGGACAATTCAGCACAGATACGCAGTATTTT

D: NA
size: NA
V: TRBV28
J: TRBJ1-2
CDR3: CASSWDISYGYTF
DNA: TGTGCCAGCAGCTGGGACATTTCATATGGCTACACCTTC

D: TRBD1
size: NA
V: TRBV7-9
J: TRBJ2-7
CDR3: CASSLTGTGGSYEQYF
DNA: TGTGCCAGCAGCTTAACCGGGACAGGGGGCTCCTACGAGCAGTACTTC

D: NA
size: NA
V: TRBV10-2
J: TRBJ1-2
CDR3: CASRSHYGYTF
DNA: TGCGCCAGCCGGTCCCACTATGGCTACACCTTC

D: NA
size: NA
V: TRBV5-1
J: TRBJ2-7
CDR3: CASSPNLSGPKAHEQYF
DNA: TGCGCCAGCAGCCCAAACCTTAGCGGCCCAAAGGCCCACGAGCAGTACTTC

D: NA
size: NA
V: TRBV28
J: TRBJ2-3
CDR3: CASSWTYTDTQYF
DNA: TGTGCCAGCAGTTGGACCTACACAGATACGCAGTATTTT

D: NA
size: few
V: TRBV7-9
J: TRBJ1-1
CDR3: CASSPPGNTEAFF
DNA: TGTGCCAGCAGCCCACCGGGGAACACTGAAGCTTTCTTT

D: TRBD1
size: NA
V: TRBV9
J: TRBJ2-5
CDR3: CASSEVDREETQYF
DNA: TGTGCCAGCAGCGAAGTCGACAGGGAAGAGACCCAGTACTTC

D: NA
size: few
V: TRBV15
J: TRBJ1-2
CDR3: CATSRGGWGYTF
DNA: TGTGCCACCAGCAGAGGGGGCTGGGGCTACACCTTC

D: TRBD1
size: NA
V: TRBV6-1
J: TRBJ1-2
CDR3: CASSPDRRIYYGYTF
DNA: TGTGCCAGCAGCCCGGACAGGAGAATATACTATGGCTACACCTTC

D: TRBD2
size: NA
V: TRBV7-8
J: TRBJ2-3
CDR3: CASSEAGETDTQYF
DNA: TGTGCCAGCAGCGAAGCGGGAGAAACAGATACGCAGTATTTT

D: TRBD2
size: NA
V: TRBV29-1
J: TRBJ2-1
CDR3: CSDARAGGYHEQFF
DNA: TGCAGCGACGCTCGGGCGGGAGGTTACCATGAGCAGTTCTTC

D: TRBD1
size: NA
V: TRBV6-5
J: TRBJ1-4
CDR3: CASTYGQGGKLFF
DNA: TGTGCCAGCACCTATGGACAGGGGGGAAAACTGTTTTTT

D: NA
size: NA
V: TRBV6-1
J: TRBJ1-5
CDR3: CASSEGIPGANQPQHF
DNA: TGTGCCAGCAGTGAGGGGATTCCGGGCGCCAATCAGCCCCAGCATTTT

D: NA
size: NA
V: TRBV21-1
J: TRBJ2-2
CDR3: CASNELAGGPNTGELFF
DNA: TGTGCCAGCAACGAACTAGCGGGAGGACCGAACACCGGGGAGCTGTTTTTT

D: NA
size: NA
V: TRBV9
J: TRBJ2-5
CDR3: CASSVGGSHQETQYF
DNA: TGTGCCAGCAGCGTAGGGGGGTCCCATCAAGAGACCCAGTACTTC

D: NA
size: NA
V: TRBV5-6
J: TRBJ1-1
CDR3: CASSLGGRTEAFF
DNA: TGTGCCAGCAGCTTGGGTGGGAGGACTGAAGCTTTCTTT

D: NA
size: NA
V: TRBV10-1
J: TRBJ1-1
CDR3: CASSLQGNTEAFF
DNA: TGCGCCAGCAGTCTACAGGGGAACACTGAAGCTTTCTTT

D: TRBD1
size: NA
V: TRBV10-3
J: TRBJ2-7
CDR3: CAISESVRQGPATYEQYF
DNA: TGTGCCATCAGTGAGTCAGTTCGACAGGGACCAGCCACCTACGAGCAGTACTTC

D: NA
size: NA
V: TRBV12-5
J: TRBJ1-2
CDR3: CASARTAYGYTF
DNA: TGTGCTAGTGCCCGGACAGCTTATGGCTACACCTTC

D: NA
size: NA
V: TRBV4-3
J: TRBJ2-7
CDR3: CASSLTPDSQEYYEQYF
DNA: TGCGCCAGCAGCTTAACCCCTGACAGCCAGGAATACTACGAGCAGTACTTC